This T cell receptor beta chain was sequenced in a study of cytomegalovirus exposure and HLA in healthy donors. Study-wide background: Genotyping of 400 or so donors showed that approximately 83% belonged to the Caucasian-associated ancestry cluster. Study findings and constraints: A later analysis found that most CMV-associated TCR beta chains appeared HLA-restricted. Further analysis, carried out later, found HLA-associated TCR beta chains more clonally expanded than equally common other chains.

A few counts support this clone. As yet, its antigen is unknown. Amplification used 60 Vbeta primers and 13 Jbeta primers. Method: immunoSEQ multiplex PCR; TCRdb's copy keeps in-frame clones and lacks some. The sample holds 95,000 to 100,000 clones; under 80% are singletons and the top ten take 4.1%. The ends lost 2 bases at V and 11 bases at J; junction bases unmatched: 11. The CDR3 runs to 14 residues. Germline assignment: CDR1 LNHNV and CDR2 YYDKDF (reference sequence). The source of this sequence is a man aged 35-49 years in good health and CMV-seronegative. Sequenced input: PBMCs. The chain links TRBV15 to TRBJ1-1; 7 positions agree with TRBD1. CDR3: CATSRWVRGLVAFF. The CDR3 DNA is TGTGCCACCAGCAGATGGGTAAGGGGGCTCGTGGCTTTCTTT.